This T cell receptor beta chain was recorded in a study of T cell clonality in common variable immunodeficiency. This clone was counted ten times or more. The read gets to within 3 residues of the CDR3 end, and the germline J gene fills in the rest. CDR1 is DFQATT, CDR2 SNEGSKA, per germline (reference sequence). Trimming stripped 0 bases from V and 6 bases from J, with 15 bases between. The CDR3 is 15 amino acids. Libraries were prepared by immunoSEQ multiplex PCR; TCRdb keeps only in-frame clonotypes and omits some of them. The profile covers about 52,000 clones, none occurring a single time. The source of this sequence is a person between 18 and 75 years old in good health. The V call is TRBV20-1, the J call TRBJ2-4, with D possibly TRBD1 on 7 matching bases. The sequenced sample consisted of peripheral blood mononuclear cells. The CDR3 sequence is CSARDPDREVNIQYF. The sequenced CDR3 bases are TGCAGTGCTAGAGACCCCGACAGGGAGGTAAACATT.